This note documents a single T cell receptor (beta chain) sequence. In the authors' methods: The assay estimated nucleated cells by amplifying reference gene primers. Sequenced by immunoSEQ multiplex PCR; TCRdb stores in-frame clones only, minus some. The DNA was the basis for D and trimming; V, J and clone size are from that table. This table holds some 49,000 clones, approximately 91% found once. This sample was included in a study of blood T cell repertoires in COVID-19. As for the study in general: Samples of COVID-19 (acute and convalescent) were obtained from the United States, Italy and Spain. PBMCs, B-cell-depleted T cells, or T cells provided the cDNA or gDNA that made up the material.

The CDR3 has 14 amino acids. V lost 5 bases and J lost 5; bases outside the gene matches: 5. The germline V gene has CDR1 PRHDT and CDR2 FYEKMQ (reference sequence). Specimen: peripheral blood. The chain carries TRBV13 and TRBJ2-5; 10 bases line up with TRBD1. This sequence originates from a man over 45 with active COVID-19. CDR3 loop: CASSQTGGWETQYF. The CDR3 nucleotides read TGTGCCAGCAGCCAGACAGGGGGCTGGGAGACCCAGTACTTC. Based on the CDR3 plus reference TRBV13 and TRBJ2-5, the full variable domain is AAGVIQSPRHLIKEKRETATLKCYPIPRHDTVYWYQQGPGQDPQFLISFYEKMQSDKGSIPDRFSAQQFSDYHSELNMSSLELGDSALYFCASSQTGGWETQYFGPGTRLLVL.